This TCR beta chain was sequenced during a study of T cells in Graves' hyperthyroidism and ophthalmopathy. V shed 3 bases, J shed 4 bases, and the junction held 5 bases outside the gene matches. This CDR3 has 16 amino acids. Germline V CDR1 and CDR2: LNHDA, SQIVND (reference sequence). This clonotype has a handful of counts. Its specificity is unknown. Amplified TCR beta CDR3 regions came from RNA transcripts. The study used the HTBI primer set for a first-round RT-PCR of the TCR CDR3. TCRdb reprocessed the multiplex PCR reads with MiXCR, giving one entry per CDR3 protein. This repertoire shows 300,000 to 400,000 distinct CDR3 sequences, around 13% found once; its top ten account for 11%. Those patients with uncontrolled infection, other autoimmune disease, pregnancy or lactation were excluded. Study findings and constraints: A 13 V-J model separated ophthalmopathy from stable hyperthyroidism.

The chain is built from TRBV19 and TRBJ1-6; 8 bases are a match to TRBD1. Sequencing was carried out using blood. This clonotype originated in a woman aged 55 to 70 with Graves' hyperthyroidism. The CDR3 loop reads CASSMRGQGYNSPLHF. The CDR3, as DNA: TGTGCCAGTAGTATGCGAGGACAGGGTTATAATTCACCCCTCCACTTT.